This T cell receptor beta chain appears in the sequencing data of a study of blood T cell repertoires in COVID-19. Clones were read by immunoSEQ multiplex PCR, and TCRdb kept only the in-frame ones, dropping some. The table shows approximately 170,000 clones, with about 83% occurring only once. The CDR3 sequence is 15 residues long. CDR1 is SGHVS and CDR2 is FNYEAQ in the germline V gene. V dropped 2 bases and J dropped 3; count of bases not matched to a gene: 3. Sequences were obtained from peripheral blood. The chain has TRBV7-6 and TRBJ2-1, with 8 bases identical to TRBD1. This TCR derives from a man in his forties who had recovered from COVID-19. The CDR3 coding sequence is TGTGCCAGCAGCTTATCAGGACAGGGCTACAATGAGCAGTTCTTC. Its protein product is CASSLSGQGYNEQFF.